The 14 T cell receptor beta chains below all came from one sample that was sequenced in a study of tumor and adjacent non-tumor tissue in lung cancer. RNA was extracted from bulk tissue without any cell sorting. More than 3 cm separated this lung sample from the edge of the tumor. Three rounds of nested PCR, following a modified ARM-PCR protocol, produced the TCRbeta library. A single record per CDR3 protein comes from TCRdb applying MiXCR to the multiplex PCR reads. The sample comprises 98,000 or so distinct CDR3 sequences, 80% of which are singletons, and around 30% rests with the top ten. Sequences were obtained from distant non-tumor lung tissue. The receptors originated from a man aged 60 to 75 with small cell lung cancer.

The chain links TRBV29-1 to TRBJ1-1; 7 bases map to TRBD1. This CDR3 is 13 amino acids long. Germline assignment: CDR1 SQVTM and CDR2 ANQGSEA. CDR3 bases: TGCAATGTCTCCTCAGGGACAGCCGAGCCAGCTTTCTTT. Protein: CNVSSGTAEPAFF.

The sample holds one count of this clonotype. A much larger clone differs from this one at a single base, so this may be a read error. This chain connects TRBV15 to TRBJ2-7; the D gene could be TRBD1 or TRBD2 (5 bases each). Germline V CDR1 and CDR2: LNHNV, YYDKDF (reference sequence). CDR3 length: 15 amino acids. CDR3 nucleotides: TGTACCACCAGCAGTCCCGGGACCACATCCTACGAGCAGTACTTC. This gives the protein CTTSSPGTTSYEQYF. Complete variable domain (other parts from reference TRBV15 and TRBJ2-7): DAMVIQNPRYQVTQFGKPVTLSCSQTLNHNVMYWYQQKSSQAPKLLFHYYDKDFNNEADTPDNFQSRRPNTSFCFLDIRSPGLGDTAMYLCTTSSPGTTSYEQYFGPGTRLTVT.

The chain recombines TRBV4-2 with TRBJ2-2; a possible D gene is TRBD2 (5 bases). The V and J ends lost 0 bases and 17 bases respectively, with 25 bases between them. Looked up from germline, CDR1 is LGHNA and CDR2 is YNFKEQ. The CDR3 is made up of 16 amino acids. The CDR3 protein is CASSQDMRANTWELFF. CDR3 coding DNA: TGTGCCAGCAGCCAAGATATGAGGGCCAACACCTGGGAACTCTTTTTT.

About this clonotype: One base away lies a much larger clone, so this may be a sequencing read error. The rearrangement links TRBV30 to TRBJ2-7; D may match TRBD1 or TRBD2 (5 bases each). V was cut by 0 bases and J by 7 bases, with 16 bases left in between. CDR3 size: 14 residues. Looked up from germline, CDR1 is GTSNPN and CDR2 is SVGIG (reference sequence). The CDR3 spells CAWSVWGRTGEQYF. The CDR3, as DNA: TGTGCCTGGAGTGTATGGGGCAGGACGGGGGAGCAGTACTTC.

Points on this clonotype: The conserved phenylalanine or tryptophan normally closing the CDR3 is absent here, so this likely arose from a read error. The chain couples TRBV13 to TRBJ1-6; a possible D gene is TRBD1 (5 bases). The CDR3 is 15 amino acids. Germline values: CDR1 PRHDT, CDR2 FYEKMQ (reference sequence). The DNA for the CDR3 is TGTGCCGGCAGCGACAACGGGGGTCATAATTCACCCCTCCACTAT. Protein product: CAGSDNGGHNSPLHY.

The chain carries TRBV4-1 and TRBJ1-6; D is possibly TRBD1 (6 bases). The V end was cut by 3 bases, the J end by 17 bases, with 29 bases between. Looked up from germline, CDR1 is MGHRA and CDR2 is YSYEKL. CDR3 size: 17 residues. The CDR3 region has the DNA TGCGCCAGCAGCCAGGTGGACAGACGTCTTTATAATTCACCTGTCCACTTT. It specifies CASSQVDRRLYNSPVHF.

This clonotype has just one count. One end of the junction is discordant with germline, which a read error may explain. The V and J genes are TRBV12-3 or TRBV12-4 and TRBJ2-5, with D possibly TRBD2 on 5 matching bases. The CDR3 has 13 residues. CDR3 DNA sequence: TGTACCAGCAGTTCTCAATCCTGGGAGAGCCAGTACTTC. The encoded protein is CTSSSQSWESQYF.

Many counts were recorded for this clonotype. The chain joins TRBV7-9 to TRBJ2-7; D possibly corresponds to TRBD2 (5 bases). Between the trimmed V and J ends, which lost 1 base and 0 bases, there was a span of 10 bases. CDR1 is SEHNR and CDR2 is FQNEAQ in the germline V gene (reference sequence). This CDR3 has 15 residues. In DNA, the CDR3 is TGTGCCAGCAGCTTAGGTCCTAGCTACTCCTACGAGCAGTACTTC. As protein: CASSLGPSYSYEQYF.

This clonotype has ten or more counts. The chain uses TRBV4-2 and TRBJ1-1; D uncertain. Germline V lookup: CDR1 LGHNA, CDR2 YNFKEQ. The CDR3 consists of 14 residues. V dropped 0 bases and J dropped 7 bases, with 12 bases sitting between them. CDR3 DNA: TGTGCCAGCAGCCAAGACCCCCTGGTGGGTGAAGCTTTCTTT. It specifies CASSQDPLVGEAFF.

The chain recombines TRBV12-3 or TRBV12-4 with TRBJ1-5; tentatively, D is TRBD1 (5 bases). The length of the CDR3 is 15 residues. Trimming pared 4 bases from V and 6 bases from J, leaving 16 bases between. This CDR3 reads CASSSHQGGGQPQHF. In DNA, the CDR3 is TGTGCCAGCAGTTCGCATCAGGGTGGTGGTCAGCCCCAGCATTTT.

This clonotype was detected a few times. This may be a read error, as it is one base from a much larger clone. This sequence joins TRBV6-6 and TRBJ2-7, with a tentative D call TRBD2 (7 bases). This CDR3 has 12 amino acids. From germline, CDR1 is MNHNY and CDR2 SVGAGI (reference sequence). The CDR3 protein is CASSRGGYERYF. The CDR3 nucleotides are TGTGCCAGCAGTAGGGGGGGTTACGAGCGGTACTTC.

The V and J genes are TRBV20-1 and TRBJ1-1; D is unresolved. The V gene's germline CDR1 is DFQATT and CDR2 SNEGSKA (reference sequence). V dropped 7 bases and J dropped 1 base, with 10 bases sitting between them. The CDR3 covers 12 residues. DNA for the CDR3: TGCAGTGTTGGGTGTGGGAACACTGAAGCTTTCTTT. It specifies CSVGCGNTEAFF.

The rearrangement joins TRBV11-2 to TRBJ2-7; D is ambiguous. The CDR3 is made up of 14 amino acids. The germline gives CDR1 SGHAT, CDR2 FQNNGV. As DNA, the CDR3 is TGTGCCAGTAGCTTGAACCAGGAACCTTACGAGCAGTATGTC. Protein sequence: CASSLNQEPYEQYV.

Turning to this clonotype: The junction departs from the called germline gene at one end, perhaps through a read error. This chain uses TRBV24-1 with TRBJ2-2; perhaps TRBD2 as D (5 bases). The CDR3 contains 13 residues. The V gene's germline CDR1 is KGHDR and CDR2 SFDVKD. The CDR3 here is CATRMAPTGERCF. CDR3 nucleotides: TGTGCCACGAGAATGGCTCCCACCGGGGAGCGGTGTTTT.